This T cell receptor beta chain is from a study of vaccination and CD4 T cells after COVID-19. Overall study: Overlapping peptides covering the spike proteins of SARS-CoV-2, HCoV-NL63, HCoV-OC43 and HCoV-229E were added to stimulate cells.

Researchers used the Oncomine TCR Beta short-read assay to sequence DNA from cultured CD4+ T cells. DNA came from CD4+ T cells after culture. TCRdb recomputed calls from the PCR reads with MiXCR, one row per CDR3 protein. This sample has several thousand distinct CDR3 sequences, with approximately 40% found just once. Sample treatment: roughly 10-day PBMC culture with coronavirus spike peptide pools or control peptides (ViraFEST assay). CD4+ T cells that came from the unexposed donor were collected before the COVID-19 pandemic (2011-2018). This clonotype was picked up a small number of times. What it binds is not known. CDR3 size: 15 residues. Germline V CDR1 and CDR2: SGHDN, FVKESK. The ends were cut back, 0 bases at V and 6 bases at J, with 15 bases in the middle.

The rearrangement joins TRBV14 to TRBJ2-7, with D tentatively TRBD2 (5 bases). This sequence was found in a human donor in good health. Material for sequencing was CD4+ T cells from blood, cultured in vitro. In nucleotides, the CDR3 is TGTGCCAGCAGCCAAGATGCTGGACTCCTACGCGAGCAGTACTTC. Protein sequence: CASSQDAGLLREQYF.